The 9 T cell receptor beta chains reported below all come from one sample, sequenced in a study of beta chain features in type 1 diabetes. Investigators reverse transcribed all isolated RNA, so they sequenced expressed TCRB transcripts. Sequencing used immunoSEQ multiplex PCR; TCRdb keeps in-frame clones, though not all of them. Of nearly 350,000 clones listed, roughly 8% are singletons. Material for sequencing was central memory CD4+ T cells from blood. The receptors were sampled from a woman under 30 in good health.

This clone was observed at least ten times. The chain uses TRBV5-4 and TRBJ2-3, with TRBD1 matching 10 bases. Germline V gives CDR1 SGHNT, CDR2 YYREEE (reference sequence). This CDR3 is 14 amino acids long. The trim removed 4 bases at V and 3 bases at J, leaving 2 bases unmatched. As DNA, the CDR3 is TGTGCCAGCAGCGGGACAGGGGAAACAGATACGCAGTATTTT. Translation gives CASSGTGETDTQYF.

This clone showed up many times. V is TRBV5-6 and J is TRBJ2-3; 8 bases are shared with TRBD2. Germline CDR1 and CDR2: SGHDT and YYEEEE. Trimming removed 3 bases from V and 0 bases from J; junction bases left unmatched: 3. CDR3 length: 15 residues. This CDR3 reads CASSSASGSTDTQYF. CDR3 coding DNA: TGTGCCAGCAGCTCCGCTAGCGGGAGCACAGATACGCAGTATTTT.

This rearrangement joins TRBV5-1 to TRBJ1-3; D is unresolved. The CDR3 runs to 16 residues. CDR1 and CDR2 from the germline V gene are SGHRS and YFSETQ. The V end was cut by 0 bases, the J end by 0 bases, with 10 bases between. For the CDR3, the DNA is TGCGCCAGCAGCTTGGTCGCAGCAAGCTCTGGAAACACCATATATTTT. It yields the protein CASSLVAASSGNTIYF. The full variable domain, in which reference TRBV5-1 and TRBJ1-3 provide the parts outside the CDR3, is KAGVTQTPRYLIKTRGQQVTLSCSPISGHRSVSWYQQTPGQGLQFLFEYFSETQRNKGNFPGRFSGRQFSNSRSEMNVSTLELGDSALYLCASSLVAASSGNTIYFGEGSWLTVV.

This clone was picked up a small number of times. This chain joins TRBV6-6 and TRBJ2-1, with 9 bases that match TRBD2. Unmatched junction bases numbered 8, after V lost 6 bases and J lost 5 bases. The germline V gene encodes CDR1 MNHNY and CDR2 SVGAGI (reference sequence). The CDR3 extends over 15 amino acids. The CDR3 DNA reads TGTGCCAGCAGCCGTAGCGGGAGAGGGGACAATGAGCAGTTCTTC. Translating gives CASSRSGRGDNEQFF.

The chain links TRBV19 to TRBJ2-3, with no clear D. Looked up from germline, CDR1 is LNHDA and CDR2 is SQIVND (reference sequence). Trimming cost V 4 bases and J 0 bases, with 11 bases left between them. This CDR3 is 15 amino acids long. The CDR3 coding sequence is TGTGCCAGTAGTAAGGGCCGCTATAGCACAGATACGCAGTATTTT. Its protein is CASSKGRYSTDTQYF. The full variable domain, rest sourced from reference TRBV19 and TRBJ2-3, is DGGITQSPKYLFRKEGQNVTLSCEQNLNHDAMYWYRQDPGQGLRLIYYSQIVNDFQKGDIAEGYSVSREKKESFPLTVTSAQKNPTAFYLCASSKGRYSTDTQYFGPGTRLTVL.

V and J are TRBV6-5 and TRBJ2-7, with TRBD1 identical over 9 bases. Germline assignment: CDR1 MNHEY and CDR2 SVGAGI. V lost 5 bases to trimming and J lost 3 bases; unmatched junction nucleotides: 5. The CDR3 is 14 residues long. The CDR3 DNA follows: TGTGCCAGCAGTGAACGGACAGGGGTCTACGAGCAGTACTTC. Its translation: CASSERTGVYEQYF.

At least ten counts were recorded for this clone. The V gene is TRBV14, the J gene TRBJ2-1; no clear D gene. Trimming took 2 bases from V and 10 from J, leaving 15 bases between them. The CDR3 extends over 14 amino acids. Germline CDR1 and CDR2: SGHDN and FVKESK. In DNA form, the CDR3 reads TGTGCCAGCAGCCAACCCGGTGGGAATTGGGAGCAGTTCTTC. This codes for CASSQPGGNWEQFF.

The chain recombines TRBV5-1 with TRBJ2-6, with D possibly matching TRBD2 (5 bases). The CDR3 consists of 14 residues. Germline V lookup: CDR1 SGHRS, CDR2 YFSETQ. The V end was cut by 4 bases, the J end by 1 base, with 6 bases between. Written as DNA, the CDR3 is TGCGCCAGCAGCAGGGAGTCTGGGGCCAACGTCCTGACTTTC. It encodes CASSRESGANVLTF. Using reference TRBV5-1 and TRBJ2-6 for the parts outside the CDR3, the full variable domain is KAGVTQTPRYLIKTRGQQVTLSCSPISGHRSVSWYQQTPGQGLQFLFEYFSETQRNKGNFPGRFSGRQFSNSRSEMNVSTLELGDSALYLCASSRESGANVLTFGAGSRLTVL.

This clone was counted only a few times. The rearrangement uses TRBV7-2 and TRBJ2-1; TRBD2 agrees at 8 bases. The germline V gene has CDR1 SGHTA and CDR2 FQGNSA. This CDR3 spans 14 amino acids. The V gene end was trimmed by 5 bases and the J gene end by 10 bases; junction bases not matched to a gene: 10. The CDR3 loop reads CASSLLSGRREQFF. In nucleotides, the CDR3 is TGTGCCAGCAGCCTCCTGAGCGGGAGAAGGGAGCAGTTCTTC.